The 22 T cell receptor beta chains below were found in one sample sequenced in a study of T cell responses to AZD1222 COVID-19 vaccine. Profiling relied on immunoSEQ multiplex PCR, and the TCRdb table lists in-frame clones only, not all of them. In the table there are around 100,000 clones, about 90% of which are singletons. Sequenced here: peripheral blood, sampled on day 0 of AZD1222 vaccination. The source of these receptors is an adult in good health.

On this clone: A read error may produce the germline difference seen at one junction end. This sequence joins TRBV4-2 and TRBJ2-3, with D tentatively TRBD1 (6 bases). This CDR3 has 12 residues. Germline CDR1 reads LGHNA; CDR2 reads YNFKEQ. This chain's CDR3 is CASSRGRQETLF. Written as DNA, the CDR3 is TGTGCCAGCAGCCGCGGTAGACAGGAGACCCTTTTT.

This clone was recorded once. The rearrangement joins TRBV3-1 (or the pseudogene TRBV3-2) to TRBJ1-4, with D perhaps TRBD1 (5 bases). This CDR3 region has 14 residues. V was cut by 4 bases and J by 7 bases, with 13 bases left in between. Germline V gene data show CDR1 as LGHDT and CDR2 as YNNKEL (reference sequence). CDR3 loop: CASSRGTAGEKLFF. In DNA, the CDR3 is TGTGCCAGCAGCCGTGGGACGGCGGGTGAAAAACTGTTTTTT.

The V call is TRBV18, the J call TRBJ2-7; D is unclear. Between the trimmed V and J ends, which lost 2 bases and 3 bases, there was a span of 14 bases. Germline CDR1 reads KGHSH; CDR2 reads LQKENI. The CDR3 extends over 15 amino acids. In DNA, the CDR3 is TGTGCCAGCTCACCAATAGGACCTCGCGGCTACGAGCAGTACTTC. It specifies CASSPIGPRGYEQYF.

This chain links TRBV6-5 with TRBJ2-5; 13 bases fit TRBD2. Germline V gene lookup returns CDR1 MNHEY and CDR2 SVGAGI. The CDR3 is made up of 15 amino acids. The V and J ends lost 5 bases and 5 bases, in that order; junction bases with no gene match: 5. This chain's CDR3 is CASSRLAGGAETQYF. The DNA of the CDR3 is TGTGCCAGCAGTCGACTAGCGGGGGGAGCGGAGACCCAGTACTTC.

The CDR3 spells CASSYGQGLNTEAFF. CDR3 in DNA: TGTGCCAGCAGTTACGGTCAGGGGTTGAACACTGAAGCTTTCTTT. The rearrangement links TRBV6-5 to TRBJ1-1, with D perhaps matching TRBD1 (6 bases). Trimming left V 2 bases short and J 0 bases short, with 10 bases between. In germline, CDR1 is MNHEY, CDR2 SVGAGI. The CDR3 sequence is 15 residues long.

CDR3 bases: TGTGCCAGCAGTGACACTTATAGCAATCAGCCCCAGCATTTT. Translated: CASSDTYSNQPQHF. V usage is TRBV6-1 and J usage is TRBJ1-5; D gene ambiguous. Trimming removed 3 bases at V and 0 bases at J, with 6 bases between. Germline V gene data show CDR1 as MNHNS and CDR2 as SASEGT. The CDR3 is made up of 14 amino acids.

A single count supports this clone. The chain carries TRBV11-2 and TRBJ1-2; 7 nucleotides agree with TRBD1. The trim removed 4 bases at V and 8 bases at J, leaving 4 bases unmatched. Germline CDR1 reads SGHAT; CDR2 reads FQNNGV. CDR3 length: 12 amino acids. CDR3 DNA sequence: TGTGCCAGCAGCTCGACAGGGATCGGCTACACCTTC. Protein: CASSSTGIGYTF.

In this sample, this clone turned up once. The V call is TRBV28, the J call TRBJ1-1; 7 bases match TRBD1. The germline V gene has CDR1 MDHEN and CDR2 SYDVKM. This CDR3 is 13 amino acids long. With V trimmed by 6 bases and J by 11 bases, 12 bases remained unmatched. The CDR3 DNA is TGTGCCAGCAGCCCCCCCCTCGACAGGGCCGCTTTCTTT. This encodes CASSPPLDRAAFF.

J is TRBJ2-1 and V is TRBV7-6, with D hard to call. The CDR3 runs 15 residues. The V gene's germline CDR1 is SGHVS and CDR2 FNYEAQ. The V end lost 0 bases, the J end lost 0 bases, and 6 bases lay between the germline ends. The CDR3 sequence is CASSLATLSYNEQFF. In DNA form, the CDR3 reads TGTGCCAGCAGCTTAGCGACCCTCTCCTACAATGAGCAGTTCTTC.

This chain joins TRBV30 and TRBJ1-1; D remains unclear. CDR1 is GTSNPN, CDR2 SVGIG, per germline (reference sequence). The CDR3 runs to 13 residues. The V end was cut by 3 bases, the J end by 0 bases, with 8 bases between. The CDR3 spells CAWRGGMNTEAFF. CDR3 bases: TGTGCCTGGAGAGGAGGTATGAACACTGAAGCTTTCTTT.

Regarding this clone: This same CDR3 is encoded by further DNA sequences in the sample. The chain recombines TRBV5-1 with TRBJ2-5, with 8 bases lining up with TRBD1. The CDR3 contains 14 residues. Unmatched junction bases numbered 3, after V lost 3 bases and J lost 2 bases. CDR1 is SGHRS and CDR2 is YFSETQ in the germline V gene. CDR3: CASSYGQGQETQYF. As DNA, the CDR3 is TGCGCCAGCAGCTACGGACAGGGACAAGAGACCCAGTACTTC.

CDR3 coding DNA: TGCGCCAGCAGCCCCGGGACAGGGATGAACACTGAAGCTTTCTTT. Translated, it gives CASSPGTGMNTEAFF. This rearrangement joins TRBV4-1 to TRBJ1-1, with 9 bases fitting TRBD1. The J segment lost 0 bases and the V segment lost 4 bases, leaving 3 bases of the junction unmatched. CDR1 is MGHRA, CDR2 YSYEKL, per germline. The CDR3 totals 15 residues.

The CDR3 bases are TGTGCCAGCAGTTTACAAATGGGACTTGAAAACACTGAAGCTTTCTTT. Amino acid sequence: CASSLQMGLENTEAFF. This chain uses TRBV28 with TRBJ1-1, with a tentative D call TRBD1 (5 bases). This CDR3 spans 16 amino acids. With 2 bases removed from V and 2 bases from J, the gap between germline ends came to 15 bases. Germline-derived CDR1 and CDR2 are MDHEN and SYDVKM. The full variable domain, completed using reference TRBV28 and TRBJ1-1, is DVKVTQSSRYLVKRTGEKVFLECVQDMDHENMFWYRQDPGLGLRLIYFSYDVKMKEKGDIPEGYSVSREKKERFSLILESASTNQTSMYLCASSLQMGLENTEAFFGQGTRLTVV.

This chain joins TRBV7-3 and TRBJ2-5, with no clear D. V was pared by 2 bases and J by 1 base, with 8 bases between. Per germline, CDR1 SGHTA and CDR2 FQGTGA. CDR3 length: 14 amino acids. In DNA form, the CDR3 reads TGTGCCAGCAGCTTATCCGGATCCCAAGAGACCCAGTACTTC. Protein: CASSLSGSQETQYF.

The chain couples TRBV28 to TRBJ2-5; 10 positions agree with TRBD2. The CDR3 extends over 14 amino acids. Per germline, CDR1 MDHEN and CDR2 SYDVKM. Losses at the gene ends were 8 bases for V and 2 bases for J; bases not matched to a gene: 5. CDR3 residues: CASLAGGRQETQYF. CDR3 nucleotides: TGTGCCAGCTTAGCGGGGGGCCGACAAGAGACCCAGTACTTC.

The chain links TRBV5-1 to TRBJ2-7; D might be TRBD1 or TRBD2, each matching 5 bases. Germline V CDR1 and CDR2: SGHRS, YFSETQ. Trimming took off 5 bases at V and 2 bases at J, with 14 bases between the two ends. The CDR3 has 14 amino acids. This CDR3 is CASSSRDGPYEQYF. The CDR3, as DNA: TGCGCCAGCAGTTCCCGGGACGGACCCTACGAGCAGTACTTC.

The CDR3 protein is CASSLESGFNEKLFF. In DNA, the CDR3 is TGTGCCAGCAGCTTAGAGTCCGGATTTAATGAAAAACTGTTTTTT. The J gene is TRBJ1-4, the V gene TRBV7-9; D is unclear. Deletions cut 1 base from V and 4 bases from J, with 10 bases between. The CDR3 spans 15 residues. CDR1 is SEHNR, CDR2 FQNEAQ, per germline (reference sequence).

The chain has TRBV6-2 or TRBV6-3 and TRBJ2-7; no reliable D call. The CDR3 is 13 amino acids. The germline gives CDR1 MNHEY, CDR2 SVGEGT. Deletions cut 5 bases from V and 3 bases from J, with 11 bases between. The CDR3 DNA reads as TGTGCCAGCAGTCCCGGATTGGGCTACGAGCAGTACTTC. Translated, it gives CASSPGLGYEQYF.

This sequence joins TRBV27 and TRBJ2-7, with D hard to call. In germline, CDR1 is MNHEY, CDR2 SMNVEV (reference sequence). This CDR3 spans 12 amino acids. The ends were cut back, 4 bases at V and 4 bases at J, with 8 bases in the middle. DNA for the CDR3: TGTGCCAGCAGTTCCGCTTTTTACGAGCAGTACTTC. Translating gives CASSSAFYEQYF.

This sequence joins TRBV2 and TRBJ2-3; D possibly matches TRBD1 or TRBD2 (5 bases each). The CDR3 runs to 15 residues. V was pared by 7 bases and J by 2 bases, with 16 bases between. Germline assignment: CDR1 SNHLY and CDR2 FYNNEI. This CDR3 reads CASKGDGGNTDTQYF. The CDR3 region has the DNA TGTGCCAGCAAAGGGGACGGCGGAAACACAGATACGCAGTATTTT.

This rearrangement joins TRBV19 to TRBJ2-5; D possibly corresponds to TRBD1 (6 bases). Germline V gene data show CDR1 as LNHDA and CDR2 as SQIVND (reference sequence). V was cut by 8 bases and J by 9 bases, with 13 bases left in between. CDR3 length equals 11 residues. In nucleotides, the CDR3 is TGTGCCAGTCGGGGACAATCGGCCCAGTACTTC. It encodes CASRGQSAQYF.

The chain has TRBV7-2 and TRBJ2-1; tentative D call: TRBD1 (6 bases). The germline gives CDR1 SGHTA, CDR2 FQGNSA. CDR3 size: 13 residues. V was clipped by 7 bases and J by 2 bases, with 9 bases between them. CDR3 sequence reads: CASNGQPYNEQFF. In DNA, the CDR3 is TGTGCCAGCAACGGACAGCCCTACAATGAGCAGTTCTTC.